The 29 T cell receptor beta chains listed next were all sequenced from one sample in a study of cytomegalovirus exposure and HLA in healthy donors. PCR amplification relied on 60 Vbeta primers (plus 13 Jbeta primers). Sequencing used immunoSEQ multiplex PCR; TCRdb keeps in-frame clones, though not all of them. The sample has 150,000 to 180,000 clones, approximately 69% seen once. Specimen: PBMCs. The receptors here all came from a young man in good health and CMV-seronegative.

This chain joins TRBV4-1 and TRBJ2-7, with TRBD1 as a possible D gene (6 bases). Germline values: CDR1 MGHRA, CDR2 YSYEKL. Trimming shortened V by 3 bases and J by 3 bases, and 12 bases separated the two germline ends. The CDR3 is made up of 14 amino acids. CDR3 sequence reads: CASSQTRTDYEQYF. The CDR3 nucleotides read TGCGCCAGCAGCCAGACCCGGACAGACTACGAGCAGTACTTC.

This clone is a singleton in its sample. Sequence at one end of the junction differs from germline and may be a read error. The chain joins TRBV6-6 to TRBJ1-4; maybe TRBD1 (5 bases). The CDR3 length is 12 residues. Looked up from germline, CDR1 is MNHNY and CDR2 is SVGAGI (reference sequence). In DNA form, the CDR3 reads TGTTCCAGCAGTGCAGGGCGGGAAAAACTGTTTTTT. It is translated as CSSSAGREKLFF.

The chain couples TRBV6-6 to TRBJ1-2; D perhaps matches TRBD1 (6 bases). The CDR3 length is 13 residues. V was clipped by 2 bases and J by 6 bases, with 10 bases between them. Germline CDR1 and CDR2: MNHNY and SVGAGI (reference sequence). Written as DNA, the CDR3 is TGTGCCAGCAGTTACAGCGCAGGGGATGGCTACACCTTC. Translating it yields CASSYSAGDGYTF.

The chain combines TRBV7-9 with TRBJ2-2, with 11 bases fitting TRBD2. J gave up 2 bases and V 5 bases, and 7 bases lay outside the gene matches. Germline lookup yields CDR1 SEHNR and CDR2 FQNEAQ (reference sequence). CDR3 length equals 17 residues. CDR3 nucleotide sequence: TGTGCCAGCAGCCCCACTAGCGGGGGACCTAACACCGGGGAGCTGTTTTTT. This encodes CASSPTSGGPNTGELFF.

The chain joins TRBV2 to TRBJ1-6; tentative D call: TRBD1 (5 bases). Trimming removed 8 bases from V and 2 bases from J, with 10 bases in between. Germline loops: CDR1 SNHLY, CDR2 FYNNEI. There are 14 residues in the CDR3. The CDR3 DNA reads as TGTGCCAGCGTGGGGGGACCCTATAATTCACCCCTCCACTTT. It is translated as CASVGGPYNSPLHF.

The chain is built from TRBV27 and TRBJ2-1; 7 nucleotides agree with TRBD1. The CDR3 runs to 16 residues. Germline CDR1 is MNHEY and CDR2 is SMNVEV (reference sequence). V gave up 5 bases and J gave up 1 base; unmatched junction bases: 8. This CDR3 is CASSTAKGASYNEQFF. CDR3 bases: TGTGCCAGCAGTACCGCGAAGGGGGCTTCCTACAATGAGCAGTTCTTC.

This clone was picked up one time. The V gene is TRBV15, the J gene TRBJ2-5; 7 positions match TRBD1. CDR3 length: 17 residues. J lost 0 bases, V lost 4 bases, and 11 bases had no gene match. The germline gives CDR1 LNHNV, CDR2 YYDKDF (reference sequence). CDR3 sequence reads: CATSNHRGLENQETQYF. The CDR3, as DNA: TGTGCCACCAGCAACCACAGGGGCCTAGAGAACCAAGAGACCCAGTACTTC. Using reference TRBV15 and TRBJ2-5 for the parts outside the CDR3, the full variable domain is DAMVIQNPRYQVTQFGKPVTLSCSQTLNHNVMYWYQQKSSQAPKLLFHYYDKDFNNEADTPDNFQSRRPNTSFCFLDIRSPGLGDTAMYLCATSNHRGLENQETQYFGPGTRLLVL.

The CDR3, as DNA: TGTGCCAGCAGTTACGCGGGACCCCAAGAGACCCAGTACTTC. Amino acid sequence: CASSYAGPQETQYF. V and J are TRBV6-5 and TRBJ2-5; tentative D call: TRBD2 (6 bases). The V end lost 2 bases, the J end lost 1 base, and 8 bases lay between the germline ends. This CDR3 comprises 14 residues. CDR1 and CDR2 from the germline V gene are MNHEY and SVGAGI.

Comments on this clone: An end of the junction differs from the germline gene, which may be a read error. The V and J genes are TRBV7-7 and TRBJ2-5, with D tentatively TRBD2 (6 bases). This CDR3 spans 16 amino acids. Germline CDR1 reads SSHAT; CDR2 reads FNYEAQ (reference sequence). CDR3 loop: CASSLGRLVLGETQYF. As DNA, the CDR3 is TGTGCTAGCAGCTTAGGGAGGCTAGTCTTAGGAGAGACCCAGTACTTC.

This CDR3 reads CASSPTRTGSGETQYF. The DNA for the CDR3 is TGTGCCAGCAGCCCCACCCGGACAGGGAGTGGTGAGACCCAGTACTTC. This sequence joins TRBV7-8 and TRBJ2-5, with TRBD1 identical over 8 bases. The CDR3 runs to 16 residues. CDR1 is SGHVS and CDR2 is FQNEAQ in the germline V gene. Trimming removed 5 bases from V and 5 bases from J; junction bases left unmatched: 13.

Only a few counts were recorded for this clone. The chain combines TRBV7-2 with TRBJ2-1; TRBD1 matches at 10 bases. This CDR3 has 15 amino acids. CDR1 is SGHTA, CDR2 FQGNSA, per germline. The J segment lost 3 bases and the V segment lost 5 bases, leaving 4 bases of the junction unmatched. The CDR3 region has the DNA TGTGCCAGCAGCCGGGACAGGGGTGACTACAATGAGCAGTTCTTC. This codes for CASSRDRGDYNEQFF.

The chain uses TRBV7-9 and TRBJ2-3, with 11 bases identical to TRBD2. The CDR3 length is 16 residues. J gave up 4 bases and V 6 bases, and 9 bases lay outside the gene matches. Per germline, CDR1 SEHNR and CDR2 FQNEAQ (reference sequence). The CDR3 DNA follows: TGTGCCAGCAGTTTTAGCGGGGGGGCCCGTTCAGATACGCAGTATTTT. As protein: CASSFSGGARSDTQYF.

V usage is TRBV5-4 and J usage is TRBJ2-5, with 16 bases that match TRBD2. Germline V lookup: CDR1 SGHNT, CDR2 YYREEE (reference sequence). V lost 4 bases, J lost 5 bases, and 5 bases stayed unmatched. The CDR3 sequence is 16 residues long. The CDR3 DNA sequence: TGTGCCAGCAGCGTAGGGACTAGCGGGGGGGTCGAGACCCAGTACTTC. Residues: CASSVGTSGGVETQYF. The variable domain in full, with the rest retrieved from reference TRBV5-4 and TRBJ2-5, is ETGVTQSPTHLIKTRGQQVTLRCSSQSGHNTVSWYQQALGQGPQFIFQYYREEENGRGNFPPRFSGLQFPNYSSELNVNALELDDSALYLCASSVGTSGGVETQYFGPGTRLLVL.

The chain links TRBV2 to TRBJ1-4, with a tentative D call TRBD1 (6 bases). Trimming stripped 4 bases from V and 7 bases from J, with 19 bases between. Germline CDR1 SNHLY, CDR2 FYNNEI. The CDR3 is made up of 16 amino acids. CDR3 protein: CASSGYGGAGGEKLFF. Here the CDR3 DNA reads TGTGCCAGCAGTGGGTACGGGGGGGCCGGAGGTGAAAAACTGTTTTTT.

The chain has TRBV6-6 and TRBJ2-1, with 9 bases fitting TRBD2. Trimming at V came to 4 bases and at J to 9 bases, leaving 10 bases not matched to a gene. The germline V gene encodes CDR1 MNHNY and CDR2 SVGAGI (reference sequence). CDR3 length: 15 residues. In nucleotides, the CDR3 is TGTGCCAGCAGTTTTGCGGGGGGGCCTCTGGGTGAGCAGTTCTTC. It is translated as CASSFAGGPLGEQFF.

The J gene is TRBJ2-7, the V gene TRBV28, with TRBD2 matching 11 bases. CDR3 length: 14 amino acids. Germline CDR1 reads MDHEN; CDR2 reads SYDVKM. The junction had 4 bases not matched to a gene; V was cut back by 6 bases and J by 3 bases. The CDR3 sequence is CASRKTSGNYEQYF. The DNA for the CDR3 is TGTGCCAGCAGAAAGACTAGCGGGAACTACGAGCAGTACTTC.

The rearrangement uses TRBV28 and TRBJ1-1; 9 bases are shared with TRBD1. Germline CDR1 reads MDHEN; CDR2 reads SYDVKM. The CDR3 is 12 residues long. J was trimmed by 4 bases and V by 9 bases; bases with no gene match: 3. CDR3 residues: CASRQGGTEAFF. The DNA for the CDR3 is TGTGCCAGTAGACAGGGGGGCACTGAAGCTTTCTTT. The full variable domain, with the rest looked up from reference TRBV28 and TRBJ1-1, is DVKVTQSSRYLVKRTGEKVFLECVQDMDHENMFWYRQDPGLGLRLIYFSYDVKMKEKGDIPEGYSVSREKKERFSLILESASTNQTSMYLCASRQGGTEAFFGQGTRLTVV.

This clone was seen a few times. The chain employs TRBV27 and TRBJ2-2; tentatively, D is TRBD1 (6 bases). The CDR3 length is 16 residues. Trimming removed 4 bases at V and 2 bases at J, with 14 bases between. CDR1 is MNHEY, CDR2 SMNVEV, per germline (reference sequence). The CDR3 here is CASSSSSRGNTGELFF. The CDR3 DNA follows: TGTGCCAGCAGTTCATCGAGCAGGGGAAACACCGGGGAGCTGTTTTTT.

This clone was picked up many times. The chain links TRBV7-9 to TRBJ2-7; 7 nucleotides match TRBD1. The germline gives CDR1 SEHNR, CDR2 FQNEAQ (reference sequence). CDR3 length: 17 amino acids. After removal of 4 bases from V and 0 bases from J, the junction contained 12 bases not matched to a gene. For the CDR3, the DNA is TGTGCCAGCAGCTCTGGGAACAGGGGCCTGAGCTCCTACGAGCAGTACTTC. Protein: CASSSGNRGLSSYEQYF. Full variable domain (missing parts from reference TRBV7-9 and TRBJ2-7): DTGVSQNPRHKITKRGQNVTFRCDPISEHNRLYWYRQTLGQGPEFLTYFQNEAQLEKSRLLSDRFSAERPKGSFSTLEIQRTEQGDSAMYLCASSSGNRGLSSYEQYFGPGTRLTVT.

This chain uses TRBV7-2 with TRBJ2-3; D remains unclear. The V end was cut by 3 bases, the J end by 1 base, with 5 bases between. This CDR3 is built from 13 residues. Germline V gene sequence: CDR1 SGHTA, CDR2 FQGNSA. The chain's CDR3 is CASSFSGTDTQYF. The DNA for the CDR3 is TGTGCCAGCAGCTTTTCCGGCACAGATACGCAGTATTTT.

This chain uses TRBV7-8 with TRBJ2-7; TRBD1 matches 9 bases. This CDR3 has 12 amino acids. Trimming took 5 bases from V and 7 from J; bases not matched to a gene: 3. In germline, CDR1 is SGHVS, CDR2 FQNEAQ. CDR3 in amino acids: CASSPGQGEQYF. CDR3 DNA sequence: TGTGCCAGCAGCCCGGGACAGGGTGAGCAGTACTTC.

The CDR3 DNA follows: TGTGCCAGCAGCCAAAGGGCAGGGGGCTCGAACGAGCAGTACTTC. It encodes CASSQRAGGSNEQYF. The chain recombines TRBV5-4 with TRBJ2-7; 8 nucleotides match TRBD1. The CDR3 is 15 amino acids. V dropped 4 bases and J dropped 5; count of bases not matched to a gene: 11. The germline CDR1 and CDR2 sequences are SGHNT and YYREEE (reference sequence).

This chain connects TRBV13 to TRBJ1-1; a weak D match, TRBD1 (5 bases). In germline, CDR1 is PRHDT, CDR2 FYEKMQ (reference sequence). V was shortened by 3 bases and J by 1 base, with 9 bases between the two germline ends. The CDR3 contains 14 residues. The CDR3 sequence is CASSLGGQNTEAFF. CDR3 coding DNA: TGTGCCAGCAGCTTGGGAGGACAGAACACTGAAGCTTTCTTT.

The chain has TRBV6-1 and TRBJ1-2; tentative D call: TRBD1 (6 bases). Trimming stripped 10 bases from V and 1 base from J, with 10 bases between. From germline, CDR1 is MNHNS and CDR2 SASEGT. This CDR3 comprises 12 residues. The CDR3 spells CAIRDINYGYTF. CDR3 nucleotide sequence: TGTGCCATTCGGGACATTAACTATGGCTACACCTTC.

V and J are TRBV5-1 and TRBJ2-2, with D possibly being TRBD1 (5 bases). CDR1 and CDR2 (germline): SGHRS, YFSETQ. CDR3 length: 15 amino acids. Trimming stripped 1 base from V and 4 bases from J, with 11 bases between. Here the CDR3 reads CASSLSQGATGELFF. Written as DNA, the CDR3 is TGCGCCAGCAGCTTGAGCCAGGGCGCCACCGGGGAGCTGTTTTTT.

V usage is TRBV7-2 and J usage is TRBJ2-1; TRBD2 matches at 7 bases. Per germline, CDR1 SGHTA and CDR2 FQGNSA. The ends lost 5 bases at V and 4 bases at J; junction bases unmatched: 5. This CDR3 region has 14 residues. This CDR3 reads CASSQGLIYNEQFF. The DNA of the CDR3 is TGTGCCAGCAGCCAGGGACTAATTTACAATGAGCAGTTCTTC.

The J gene is TRBJ2-5, the V gene TRBV29-1, with D uncertain. The length of the CDR3 is 11 residues. V was pared by 5 bases and J by 9 bases, with 13 bases between. Germline V gene sequence: CDR1 SQVTM, CDR2 ANQGSEA. This CDR3 reads CSVWAAQSQYF. DNA of the CDR3: TGCAGCGTTTGGGCAGCCCAGTCCCAGTACTTC.

The chain has TRBV9 and TRBJ2-3; tentatively, D is TRBD2 (5 bases). This CDR3 comprises 13 residues. Germline assignment: CDR1 SGDLS and CDR2 YYNGEE. With 2 bases removed from V and 4 bases from J, the gap between germline ends came to 8 bases. CDR3 sequence: CASSVGSPDTQYF. CDR3 DNA sequence: TGTGCCAGCAGCGTGGGGAGTCCAGATACGCAGTATTTT. Variable domain in full (rest from reference TRBV9 and TRBJ2-3): DSGVTQTPKHLITATGQRVTLRCSPRSGDLSVYWYQQSLDQGLQFLIQYYNGEERAKGNILERFSAQQFPDLHSELNLSSLELGDSALYFCASSVGSPDTQYFGPGTRLTVL.

The gene calls are TRBV9 and TRBJ2-7; 7 bases line up with TRBD2. The V and J ends lost 4 bases and 3 bases, in that order; junction bases with no gene match: 7. Germline V gene lookup returns CDR1 SGDLS and CDR2 YYNGEE. The CDR3 length is 14 residues. CDR3 DNA: TGTGCCAGCAGCTCCTCCCCGGGGGGCTACGAGCAGTACTTC. Its translation is CASSSSPGGYEQYF.